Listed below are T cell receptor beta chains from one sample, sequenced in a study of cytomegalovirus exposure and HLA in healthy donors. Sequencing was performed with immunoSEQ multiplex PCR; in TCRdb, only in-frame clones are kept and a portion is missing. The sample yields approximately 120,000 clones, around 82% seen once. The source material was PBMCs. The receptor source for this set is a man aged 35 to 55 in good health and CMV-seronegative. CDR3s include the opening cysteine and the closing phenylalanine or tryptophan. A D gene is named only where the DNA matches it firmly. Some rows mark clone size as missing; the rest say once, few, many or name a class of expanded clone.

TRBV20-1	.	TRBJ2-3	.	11	TGCAGTATTGCGGGCACAGATACGCAGTATTTT	CSIAGTDTQYF
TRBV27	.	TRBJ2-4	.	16	TGTGCCAGCAGTCCGCAGGGGATGGTGGCCAAAAACATTCAGTACTTC	CASSPQGMVAKNIQYF
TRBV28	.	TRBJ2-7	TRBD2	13	TGTGCCAGCAGTCCCGGGGGGGGCTACGAGCAGTACTTC	CASSPGGGYEQYF
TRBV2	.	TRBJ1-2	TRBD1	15	TGTGCCAGCAGTGAAATGGGGACAGGGACCAGAGGCTACACCTTC	CASSEMGTGTRGYTF
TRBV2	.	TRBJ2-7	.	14	TGTGCCAGCAGTAGCACCGGGACTCTCAACGAGCAGTACTTC	CASSSTGTLNEQYF
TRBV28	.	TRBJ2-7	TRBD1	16	TGTGCCAGCAGTTTGCGACCGGGACAGGGGCGCTACGAGCAGTACTTC	CASSLRPGQGRYEQYF
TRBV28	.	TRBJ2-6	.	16	TGTGCCAGCACCCGGGGAGGAGGCTCTGGGGCCAACGTCCTGACTTTC	CASTRGGGSGANVLTF
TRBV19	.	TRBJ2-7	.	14	TGTGCCAGTAGTATAGGGGGGACATCTGGCGAGCAGTACTTC	CASSIGGTSGEQYF
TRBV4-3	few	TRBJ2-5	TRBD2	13	TGCGCCAGCAGCCAAGGGCGGGGGGGGACCCAGTACTTC	CASSQGRGGTQYF
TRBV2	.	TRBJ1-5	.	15	TGTGCCAGCAAGGCTAGACAGAGAGTAGATCAGCCCCAGCATTTT	CASKARQRVDQPQHF
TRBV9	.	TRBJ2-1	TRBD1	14	TGTGCCAGCAGCGCCGGGACAGGACGCAATGAGCAGTTCTTC	CASSAGTGRNEQFF
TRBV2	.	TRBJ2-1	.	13	TGTGCCAGCAGAGTAGCTGCTGGCAATGAGCAGTTCTTC	CASRVAAGNEQFF
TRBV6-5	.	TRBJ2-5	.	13	TGTGCCAGCAGTTACAGAGGGAAAGAGACCCAGTACTTC	CASSYRGKETQYF
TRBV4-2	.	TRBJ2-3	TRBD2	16	TGTGCCAGCAGCCAAGATGGGACTACAAACACAGATACGCAGTATTTT	CASSQDGTTNTDTQYF
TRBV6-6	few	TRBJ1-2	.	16	TGTGCCAGCAGTCACCAAAGTGCGGGGGGGGCCTGGGGCTACACCTTC	CASSHQSAGGAWGYTF
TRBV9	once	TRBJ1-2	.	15	TGTGCCAGCAGCGTTTCAGGGAGGAGAAACTATGGCTACACCTTC	CASSVSGRRNYGYTF
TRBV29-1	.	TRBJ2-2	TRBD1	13	TGCAGCGTACAGGGGGCAGGCACCGGGGAGCTGTTTTTT	CSVQGAGTGELFF
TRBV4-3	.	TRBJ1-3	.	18	TGCGCCAGCAGCCAAGATGTAAGAGGGTTTAGCTCTGGAAACACCATATATTTT	CASSQDVRGFSSGNTIYF
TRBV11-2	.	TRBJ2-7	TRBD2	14	TGTGCCAGCAGCAGCCCCTGGGGGGGCTACGAGCAGTACTTC	CASSSPWGGYEQYF
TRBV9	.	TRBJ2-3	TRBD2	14	TGTGCCAGCAGCCGACGGGGGGGCGAAGATACGCAGTATTTT	CASSRRGGEDTQYF
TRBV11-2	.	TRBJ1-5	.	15	TGTGCCAGCAGCTCACTTCGACAGGGCAATCAGCCCCAGCATTTT	CASSSLRQGNQPQHF
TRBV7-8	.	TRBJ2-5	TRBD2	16	TGTGCCAGCAGCTTAATCGGATCGGCGGGGGAAGAGACCCAGTACTTC	CASSLIGSAGEETQYF
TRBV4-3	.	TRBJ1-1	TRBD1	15	TGCGCCAGCAGCCGAGACAGGGGGCTGTGGACTGAAGCTTTCTTT	CASSRDRGLWTEAFF
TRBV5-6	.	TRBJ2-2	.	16	TGTGCCAGCAGCTCCCAGGGCGCTGCGAACACCGGGGAGCTGTTTTTT	CASSSQGAANTGELFF
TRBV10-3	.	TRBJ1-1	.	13	TGTGCCATCAGTGGGGAGCGGACCACTGAAGCTTTCTTT	CAISGERTTEAFF
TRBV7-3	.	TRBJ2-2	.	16	TGTGCCAGCAGCTTAAGGGGCGTGACTTACACCGGGGAGCTGTTTTTT	CASSLRGVTYTGELFF
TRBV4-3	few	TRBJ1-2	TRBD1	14	TGCGCCAGCAGCCCGGGACAGGATGCAGGGGGCTACACCTTC	CASSPGQDAGGYTF
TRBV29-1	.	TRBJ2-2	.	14	TGCAGCGTTGTTCCGGAGAGGTCCACCGGGGAGCTGTTTTTT	CSVVPERSTGELFF
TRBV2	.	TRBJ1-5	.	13	TGTGCCAGCAGTCGGGGGTATAATCAGCCCCAGCATTTT	CASSRGYNQPQHF
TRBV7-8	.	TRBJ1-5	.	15	TGTGCCAGCAGCTTATCCACAAATAGCAATCAGCCCCAGCATTTT	CASSLSTNSNQPQHF
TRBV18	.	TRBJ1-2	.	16	TGTGCCAGCTCACCACTTAGGCAGGAATATAACTATGGCTACACCTTC	CASSPLRQEYNYGYTF
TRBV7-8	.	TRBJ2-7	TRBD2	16	TGTGCCAGCAGCTTACGGACTAGCGGGGGGATATACGAGCAGTACTTC	CASSLRTSGGIYEQYF
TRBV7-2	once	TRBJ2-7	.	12	TGTGCCAACAGCCCCTGGCTTGACGAGCAGTACTTC	CANSPWLDEQYF
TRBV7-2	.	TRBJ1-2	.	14	TGTGCCAGCAGCCCGGACAGAAATAACTATGGCTACACCTTC	CASSPDRNNYGYTF
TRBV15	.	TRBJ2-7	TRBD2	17	TGTGCCACCAGCAGAGGTCCCGGGGGGGCCCCACACTACGAGCAGTACTTC	CATSRGPGGAPHYEQYF
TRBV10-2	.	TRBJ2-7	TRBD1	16	TGCGCCAGCAGTGAGTCCGGGACAGGGGGTAACTACGAGCAGTACTTC	CASSESGTGGNYEQYF
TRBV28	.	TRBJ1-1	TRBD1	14	TGTGCCAGCAGGTCACAGGGGGATGGGACTGAAGCTTTCTTT	CASRSQGDGTEAFF
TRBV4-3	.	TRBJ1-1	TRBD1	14	TGCGCCAGCAGCCAGAGGGACAGGGCGGGATATGCTTTCTTT	CASSQRDRAGYAFF
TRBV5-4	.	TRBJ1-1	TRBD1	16	TGTGCCAGCAGCTGGGACAGGGGGTCGTTTCCGCCTGAAGCTTTCTTT	CASSWDRGSFPPEAFF
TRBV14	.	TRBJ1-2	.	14	TGTGCCAGCAGCCGAAGGGACTCCCCATATGGCTACACCTTC	CASSRRDSPYGYTF
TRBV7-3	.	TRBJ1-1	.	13	TGTGCCAGCAGCGCGACAGTTGGCGCCGATGCTTTCTTT	CASSATVGADAFF
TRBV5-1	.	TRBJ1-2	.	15	TGCGCCAGCAGCTTGGAGGCGGGGGCTAACTATGGCTACACCTTC	CASSLEAGANYGYTF
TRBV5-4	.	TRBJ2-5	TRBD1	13	TGTGCCAGCAGCTCCCAGGGGGCAGAGACCCAGTACTTC	CASSSQGAETQYF
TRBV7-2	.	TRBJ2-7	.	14	TGTGCCAGCAGCCTTGGTCACATCGCGGGCGAGCAGTACTTC	CASSLGHIAGEQYF
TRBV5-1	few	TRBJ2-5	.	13	TGCGCCAGCAGCTTGGGGGGGCGAGAGACCCAGTACTTC	CASSLGGRETQYF
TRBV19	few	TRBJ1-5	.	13	TGTGCCAGCGAGGTTGATAGCAATCAGCCCCAGCATTTT	CASEVDSNQPQHF
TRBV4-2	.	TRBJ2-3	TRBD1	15	TGTGCCAGCATACAGGGGCTTGGGGTGGGAGATACGCAGTATTTT	CASIQGLGVGDTQYF
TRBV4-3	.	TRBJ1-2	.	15	TGCGCCAGCAGAGGAGGGGTCGAGGGGCTCTATGGCTACACCTTC	CASRGGVEGLYGYTF
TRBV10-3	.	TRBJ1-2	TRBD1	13	TGTGCCATCAGTGAGGTGGACAGGGGAGGCTACACCTTC	CAISEVDRGGYTF
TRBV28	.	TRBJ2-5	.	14	TGTGCCAGCAGTCCCGACGGACAGTCAGAGACCCAGTACTTC	CASSPDGQSETQYF
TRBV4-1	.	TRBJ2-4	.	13	TGCGCCAGCAGTAACAGGGCTGGGGACATTCAGTACTTC	CASSNRAGDIQYF
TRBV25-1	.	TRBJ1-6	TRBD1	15	TGTGCCAGCAGGGCAAAGGACAGGGATCATTCACCCCTCCACTTT	CASRAKDRDHSPLHF